The entry below gives a single T cell receptor beta chain sequence along with its context. This sample stems from a study of blood T cell repertoires in COVID-19. Whole-study context: Spain, Italy and the United States supplied samples that represented acute and convalescent COVID-19. T cells, B-cell-depleted T cells, or PBMCs supplied cDNA or gDNA.

Per germline, CDR1 MNHEY and CDR2 SMNVEV (reference sequence). CDR3 size: 15 residues. J was trimmed by 2 bases and V by 8 bases; bases with no gene match: 11. In the original analysis: Quantification of nucleated cells was approximated via reference gene primer amplification. Generated by immunoSEQ multiplex PCR, the TCRdb table keeps only in-frame clones and is missing some. That table supplies the V and J calls and clone size; D and trimming were determined from the DNA. Among nearly 15,000 clones listed, over 75% were seen once. The V gene is TRBV27, the J gene TRBJ2-7; the match to TRBD1 covers 8 bases. The sample comprised peripheral blood. This clonotype was obtained from a human donor in a cohort sampled during active COVID-19. The CDR3 is CASARGDRPTYEQYF. CDR3 nucleotides: TGTGCCAGCGCCCGAGGGGACAGGCCTACCTACGAGCAGTACTTC.